Each of the 27 T cell receptor beta chains below was sequenced from the same sample in a study of OX40 agonist ivuxolimab in advanced cancers. Sequencing was performed with immunoSEQ multiplex PCR; in TCRdb, only in-frame clones are kept and a portion is missing. The sample has about 100,000 clones; 90% are singletons. The material was CD4+ or CD8+ T cells sorted from blood, obtained in a trial of the OX40 agonist ivuxolimab. The receptors stem from an adult with an advanced solid tumor such as melanoma, head and neck, liver or kidney cancer.

This clone has a single count. This chain's CDR3 is CASSGSGRTDTQYF. In DNA form, the CDR3 reads TGTGCCAGCAGCGGAAGCGGGAGGACAGATACGCAGTATTTT. V usage is TRBV7-6 and J usage is TRBJ2-3; TRBD2 agrees at 9 bases. Trimming removed 5 bases from V and 3 bases from J; junction bases left unmatched: 3. Germline-derived CDR1 and CDR2 are SGHVS and FNYEAQ. This CDR3 region has 14 residues.

Here the CDR3 reads CASSFDGQGTYEQFF. The CDR3 region has the DNA TGTGCCAGCAGCTTCGATGGACAGGGTACCTATGAGCAGTTCTTC. V gene TRBV7-2 combines with J gene TRBJ2-1, with 8 bases that match TRBD1. Germline V gene data show CDR1 as SGHTA and CDR2 as FQGNSA. V gave up 3 bases and J gave up 8 bases; unmatched junction bases: 9. This CDR3 comprises 15 residues.

The chain employs TRBV11-3 and TRBJ2-1, with 9 bases that match TRBD2. J was trimmed by 1 base and V by 4 bases; bases with no gene match: 5. CDR3 length: 16 residues. Germline CDR1 and CDR2: SGHNT and YENEEA. Here the CDR3 reads CASSWASGNSYNEQFF. Here the CDR3 DNA reads TGTGCCAGCAGCTGGGCTAGCGGGAATTCCTACAATGAGCAGTTCTTC.

The chain couples TRBV28 to TRBJ2-5, with 9 bases lining up with TRBD1. This CDR3 contains 14 residues. CDR1 and CDR2 (germline): MDHEN, SYDVKM. Trimming cost V 6 bases and J 5 bases; bases outside gene matches: 7. CDR3 in amino acids: CASRKQGAGETQYF. In DNA form, the CDR3 reads TGTGCCAGCAGGAAACAGGGGGCAGGGGAGACCCAGTACTTC. The full variable domain, its missing parts supplied by reference TRBV28 and TRBJ2-5, is DVKVTQSSRYLVKRTGEKVFLECVQDMDHENMFWYRQDPGLGLRLIYFSYDVKMKEKGDIPEGYSVSREKKERFSLILESASTNQTSMYLCASRKQGAGETQYFGPGTRLLVL.

The rearrangement links TRBV6-5 to TRBJ1-2; TRBD1 matches 7 bases. V lost 6 bases to trimming and J lost 4 bases; unmatched junction nucleotides: 11. Germline CDR1 is MNHEY and CDR2 is SVGAGI. This CDR3 region has 15 residues. The CDR3 loop reads CASRDRAAAIYGYTF. The CDR3 DNA is TGTGCCAGCAGAGACAGGGCAGCCGCCATCTATGGCTACACCTTC.

The CDR3 loop reads CATSRDIQNQETQYF. The CDR3 nucleotides read TGTGCCACCAGCAGAGATATACAGAACCAAGAGACCCAGTACTTC. The chain couples TRBV15 to TRBJ2-5; D is ambiguous. This CDR3 contains 15 residues. CDR1 and CDR2 from the germline V gene are LNHNV and YYDKDF (reference sequence). Trimming pared 0 bases from V and 0 bases from J, leaving 8 bases between.

The rearrangement joins TRBV7-2 to TRBJ2-1, with 10 bases aligning to TRBD2. CDR3 length: 16 residues. The germline gives CDR1 SGHTA, CDR2 FQGNSA. V shed 3 bases and J 1 base; nucleotides not matched to a gene: 3. This CDR3 reads CASSLGLARSYNEQFF. The CDR3 nucleotides are TGTGCCAGCAGCTTGGGACTAGCGAGATCCTACAATGAGCAGTTCTTC.

The gene calls are TRBV6-6 and TRBJ2-7, with D possibly being TRBD1 or TRBD2 (5 bases each). From germline, CDR1 is MNHNY and CDR2 SVGAGI (reference sequence). The CDR3 contains 13 residues. Trimming removed 5 bases at V and 3 bases at J, with 11 bases between. The CDR3: CASSGDGLYEQYF. DNA for the CDR3: TGTGCCAGCAGTGGGGACGGGCTCTACGAGCAGTACTTC.

The chain joins TRBV30 to TRBJ1-5, with 8 bases aligning to TRBD1. Looked up from germline, CDR1 is GTSNPN and CDR2 is SVGIG (reference sequence). Trimming cost V 5 bases and J 8 bases; bases outside gene matches: 11. The CDR3 runs 14 residues. CDR3 residues: CAWVGQGRSEPQHF. CDR3 nucleotide sequence: TGTGCCTGGGTAGGACAGGGCCGTTCGGAGCCCCAGCATTTT.

The chain uses TRBV7-9 and TRBJ2-3; TRBD2 matches at 9 bases. The CDR3 is 15 residues long. Unmatched junction bases numbered 8, after V lost 4 bases and J lost 6 bases. The germline V gene has CDR1 SEHNR and CDR2 FQNEAQ (reference sequence). CDR3 sequence: CASSSWTSDWDTQYF. The CDR3 coding sequence is TGTGCCAGCAGCTCGTGGACTAGCGATTGGGATACGCAGTATTTT.

This chain links TRBV5-1 with TRBJ1-2, with a weak D call TRBD1 (6 bases). The CDR3 is 14 residues long. V gave up 0 bases and J gave up 2 bases, with 8 bases separating them. The germline V gene has CDR1 SGHRS and CDR2 YFSETQ. As DNA, the CDR3 is TGCGCCAGCAGCTTGGGACAGGAGAACTATGGCTACACCTTC. Protein: CASSLGQENYGYTF.

The chain has TRBV7-6 and TRBJ1-1; no definite D call. The CDR3 has 13 residues. CDR1 and CDR2 (germline): SGHVS, FNYEAQ. V shed 1 base and J shed 1 base, with 4 bases lying between them. Here the CDR3 DNA reads TGTGCCAGCAGCTTAGATCAGAACACTGAAGCTTTCTTT. This translates into CASSLDQNTEAFF.

This chain joins TRBV19 and TRBJ2-1, with D maybe TRBD2 (5 bases). Trimming shortened V by 5 bases and J by 0 bases, and 14 bases separated the two germline ends. CDR3 size: 16 residues. The V gene's germline CDR1 is LNHDA and CDR2 SQIVND (reference sequence). The CDR3 nucleotides read TGTGCCAGTAGTGCGGACTCCCTATCCTCCTACAATGAGCAGTTCTTC. Protein sequence: CASSADSLSSYNEQFF.

V and J are TRBV5-7 and TRBJ1-3; the D gene is possibly TRBD1 (5 bases). TRBV5-7 has ORF status, its function being uncertain. There are 19 residues in the CDR3. V lost 2 bases and J 0 bases, leaving 21 bases between the germline ends. The DNA for the CDR3 is TGTGCCAGCAGCTTAGACCCGGGACTAAAATCGTCCTCTGGAAACACCATATATTTT. Protein product: CASSLDPGLKSSSGNTIYF.

This chain connects TRBV29-1 to TRBJ2-7; possible D gene TRBD2, 5 bases. CDR1 and CDR2 from the germline V gene are SQVTM and ANQGSEA. CDR3 length equals 13 residues. Trimming removed 8 bases at V and 3 bases at J, with 17 bases between. The CDR3 DNA sequence: TGCAGCCCCCAGGTCAAGGAGGTCTACGAGCAGTACTTC. Translating it yields CSPQVKEVYEQYF.

Worth noting for this clone: Other DNA sequences in this specimen translate into the identical CDR3. CDR3 coding DNA: TGTGCCAGCAGTGAGTCTGGGGATAGACTTAATGAAAAACTGTTTTTT. This sequence encodes CASSESGDRLNEKLFF. The V and J genes are TRBV25-1 and TRBJ1-4; no clear D gene. Trimming removed 3 bases from V and 4 bases from J, with 15 bases in between. There are 16 residues in the CDR3. Germline CDR1 MGHDK, CDR2 SYGVNS.

The rearrangement uses TRBV19 and TRBJ2-5, with 11 bases matching TRBD2. With 6 bases clipped from V and 5 bases from J, the junction kept 8 bases outside the gene matches. Germline assignment: CDR1 LNHDA and CDR2 SQIVND (reference sequence). The CDR3 loop spans 15 amino acids. This CDR3 is CASRTLAGGDETQYF. CDR3 sequence (DNA): TGTGCCAGTAGGACTCTAGCGGGAGGTGATGAGACCCAGTACTTC.

This sequence joins TRBV29-1 and TRBJ2-5; D gene uncertain. V gave up 3 bases and J gave up 4 bases, with 6 bases separating them. Germline V gives CDR1 SQVTM, CDR2 ANQGSEA. The CDR3 contains 11 residues. CDR3 sequence: CSVDRVETQYF. The CDR3 nucleotides are TGCAGCGTTGATCGGGTAGAGACCCAGTACTTC.

This chain links TRBV11-2 with TRBJ2-7; D might be TRBD2 (5 bases). This CDR3 is 13 amino acids long. Looked up from germline, CDR1 is SGHAT and CDR2 is FQNNGV. Deletions cut 5 bases from V and 3 bases from J, with 11 bases between. CDR3 in DNA: TGTGCCAGCAGCCGCGACTACCGCTACGAGCAGTACTTC. As protein: CASSRDYRYEQYF.

This clone was observed once. The V call is TRBV2, the J call TRBJ2-7, with 8 bases matching TRBD1. The germline V gene has CDR1 SNHLY and CDR2 FYNNEI. The V gene end was trimmed by 1 base and the J gene end by 4 bases; junction bases not matched to a gene: 15. This CDR3 is 18 amino acids long. The CDR3 coding sequence is TGTGCCAGCAGTGAAGGGCCCTGGACAGGGTTTGGACTTTACGAGCAGTACTTC. It translates to CASSEGPWTGFGLYEQYF.

The rearrangement uses TRBV4-3 and TRBJ2-1; D uncertain. V shed 0 bases and J shed 5 bases, with 8 bases lying between them. Germline V gene sequence: CDR1 LGHNA, CDR2 YSLEER. The CDR3 has 14 amino acids. CDR3: CASSQDLRNNEQFF. CDR3 nucleotides: TGCGCCAGCAGCCAAGATTTGCGGAACAATGAGCAGTTCTTC.

This chain joins TRBV19 and TRBJ2-2, with 9 bases that match TRBD1. Germline V gene lookup returns CDR1 LNHDA and CDR2 SQIVND (reference sequence). The CDR3 is 15 residues long. With V trimmed by 1 base and J by 5 bases, 2 bases remained unmatched. CDR3 residues: CASSIGQGGTGELFF. CDR3 nucleotide sequence: TGTGCCAGTAGTATAGGACAGGGGGGGACCGGGGAGCTGTTTTTT.

The chain recombines TRBV7-2 with TRBJ1-4, with 8 nucleotides matching TRBD1. With 4 bases clipped from V and 2 bases from J, the junction kept 3 bases outside the gene matches. This CDR3 spans 15 amino acids. Germline V CDR1 and CDR2: SGHTA, FQGNSA. In DNA form, the CDR3 reads TGTGCCAGCAGCTCCAGGACAGGGACTAATGAAAAACTGTTTTTT. Residues: CASSSRTGTNEKLFF.

The chain is built from TRBV25-1 and TRBJ1-2; TRBD1 is a possible D gene (5 bases). Germline V lookup: CDR1 MGHDK, CDR2 SYGVNS. V was clipped by 8 bases and J by 8 bases, with 24 bases between them. CDR3 length equals 15 residues. CDR3: CASSKVGEGLRGYTF. CDR3 coding DNA: TGTGCCAGCTCCAAAGTGGGAGAGGGGCTACGAGGCTACACCTTC.

The CDR3 spells CASSPLGADQPQHF. DNA for the CDR3: TGTGCCAGCTCCCCGCTGGGGGCCGATCAGCCCCAGCATTTT. The rearrangement joins TRBV11-1 to TRBJ1-5; possibly TRBD1 for D (6 bases). This CDR3 has 14 residues. Germline CDR1 SGHAT, CDR2 FQDESV (reference sequence). V was cut by 8 bases and J by 5 bases, with 16 bases left in between. The full variable domain, with the rest looked up from reference TRBV11-1 and TRBJ1-5, is EAEVAQSPRYKITEKSQAVAFWCDPISGHATLYWYRQILGQGPELLVQFQDESVVDDSQLPKDRFSAERLKGVDSTLKIQPAELGDSAMYLCASSPLGADQPQHFGDGTRLSIL.

J is TRBJ2-7 and V is TRBV6-1; D is unresolved. Trimming took 11 bases from V and 0 from J, leaving 14 bases between them. The length of the CDR3 is 13 residues. The V gene's germline CDR1 is MNHNS and CDR2 SASEGT. This CDR3 is CALGRLSSYEQYF. CDR3 DNA: TGTGCCCTCGGTAGGTTGAGCTCCTACGAGCAGTACTTC.

This clone was observed once. The V call is TRBV15, the J call TRBJ2-3; D gene uncertain. Germline values: CDR1 LNHNV, CDR2 YYDKDF (reference sequence). Trimming cost V 0 bases and J 0 bases, with 10 bases left between them. This CDR3 comprises 16 residues. The CDR3 loop is CATSRDLSTSTDTQYF. CDR3 coding DNA: TGTGCCACCAGCAGAGATCTGAGCACTAGCACAGATACGCAGTATTTT.